The 23 T cell receptor beta chains listed next were all sequenced from one sample in a study of shared clonotypes between healthy human individuals. The repertoire was sequenced with immunoSEQ multiplex PCR; TCRdb's copy has only in-frame clones and lacks some. The sample yields roughly 1,500,000 clones, 98% seen once. The material sequenced was naive CD4+ T cells sorted from blood. Subset in this sample: CD45RA+ positively selected. The receptor set was obtained from a man aged 30 to 45 in good health.

The rearrangement links TRBV7-9 to TRBJ2-7; 7 bases line up with TRBD1. Germline CDR1 SEHNR, CDR2 FQNEAQ (reference sequence). With 6 bases clipped from V and 1 base from J, the junction kept 9 bases outside the gene matches. The CDR3 is 15 residues long. As DNA, the CDR3 is TGTGCCAGCAGAGGGGGCCCAGAGGGGTCCTACGAGCAGTACTTC. It is translated as CASRGGPEGSYEQYF.

The gene calls are TRBV2 and TRBJ2-5; 8 bases agree with TRBD2. Per germline, CDR1 SNHLY and CDR2 FYNNEI. The CDR3 has 12 amino acids. J gave up 1 base and V 9 bases, and 1 base lay outside the gene matches. CDR3 coding DNA: TGTGCCAGTGGGACTAGCCAAGAGACCCAGTACTTC. Translation gives CASGTSQETQYF. Together with reference TRBV2 and TRBJ2-5, the CDR3 gives the full variable domain: EPEVTQTPSHQVTQMGQEVILRCVPISNHLYFYWYRQILGQKVEFLVSFYNNEISEKSEIFDDQFSVERPDGSNFTLKIRSTKLEDSAMYFCASGTSQETQYFGPGTRLLVL.

The chain is built from TRBV7-8 and TRBJ2-1, with 11 bases that match TRBD2. Per the germline V gene, CDR1 is SGHVS and CDR2 is FQNEAQ. With 5 bases clipped from V and 4 bases from J, the junction kept 4 bases outside the gene matches. The CDR3 runs to 15 residues. The CDR3 sequence is CASSVGLAVYNEQFF. CDR3 bases: TGTGCCAGCAGCGTGGGACTAGCGGTTTACAATGAGCAGTTCTTC.

The chain links TRBV19 to TRBJ2-3, with TRBD1 matching 9 bases. Germline loops: CDR1 LNHDA, CDR2 SQIVND (reference sequence). Germline trimming cut 5 bases from V and 8 bases from J; bases unmatched to any gene: 5. CDR3 length: 13 amino acids. CDR3 DNA sequence: TGTGCCAGTAGTTTGGACAGGGGTGCTACGCAGTATTTT. Translating gives CASSLDRGATQYF.

The V call is TRBV5-8, the J call TRBJ1-1, with a weak D call TRBD1 (5 bases). CDR3 length equals 14 residues. Looked up from germline, CDR1 is SGHTS and CDR2 is YDEGEE. Trimming removed 0 bases from V and 7 bases from J, with 13 bases in between. The CDR3, as DNA: TGTGCCAGCAGCTTGGGGAGGGGCTGGGGTGAAGCTTTCTTT. Its translation: CASSLGRGWGEAFF.

V is TRBV9 and J is TRBJ2-3; D unclear. The CDR3 extends over 14 amino acids. V shed 6 bases and J shed 1 base, with 12 bases lying between them. Germline CDR1 SGDLS, CDR2 YYNGEE. CDR3 residues: CASTLGWGTDTQYF. In DNA, the CDR3 is TGTGCCAGCACCTTAGGATGGGGCACAGATACGCAGTATTTT.

The chain recombines TRBV18 with TRBJ2-7; D is possibly TRBD1 (5 bases). The germline gives CDR1 KGHSH, CDR2 LQKENI. There are 15 residues in the CDR3. Trimming removed 3 bases from V and 10 bases from J, with 22 bases in between. CDR3 nucleotide sequence: TGTGCCAGCTCACCCTCGGACATGACGACCCTTCTCCAGTACTTC. Its translation: CASSPSDMTTLLQYF.

The chain uses TRBV27 and TRBJ2-2; D gene uncertain. Trimming left V 3 bases short and J 1 base short, with 9 bases between. CDR3 length: 15 residues. Germline V CDR1 and CDR2: MNHEY, SMNVEV (reference sequence). The CDR3 nucleotides read TGTGCCAGCAGTTTTGCCCTCCGGAACACCGGGGAGCTGTTTTTT. This encodes CASSFALRNTGELFF.

The chain carries TRBV7-8 and TRBJ2-7; weak D call: TRBD2 (5 bases). The length of the CDR3 is 15 residues. Germline values: CDR1 SGHVS, CDR2 FQNEAQ. Trimming cost V 3 bases and J 2 bases, with 14 bases left between them. The DNA for the CDR3 is TGTGCCAGCAGCTTCGGGAAGACCGGGACCTACGAGCAGTACTTC. It is translated as CASSFGKTGTYEQYF.

The rearrangement uses TRBV18 and TRBJ2-1; 9 bases map to TRBD2. V trimming: 3 bases; J trimming: 14 bases; junction bases outside the gene matches: 14. Germline lookup yields CDR1 KGHSH and CDR2 LQKENI. The CDR3 spans 15 residues. This CDR3 reads CASSPASPSGARKFF. CDR3 coding DNA: TGTGCCAGCTCACCTGCCTCTCCTAGCGGGGCTCGGAAGTTCTTC.

The V call is TRBV9, the J call TRBJ2-3; D not certain. The CDR3 runs to 15 residues. Germline V lookup: CDR1 SGDLS, CDR2 YYNGEE. V was clipped by 0 bases and J by 0 bases, with 8 bases between them. CDR3 loop: CASSVVAESTDTQYF. The CDR3 region has the DNA TGTGCCAGCAGCGTAGTAGCAGAAAGCACAGATACGCAGTATTTT.

The chain recombines TRBV10-3 with TRBJ2-2, with D unclear. The ends were cut back, 0 bases at V and 6 bases at J, with 8 bases in the middle. The CDR3 is made up of 14 amino acids. Germline CDR1 and CDR2: ENHRY and SYGVKD. CDR3 protein: CAISESLAPGELFF. As DNA, the CDR3 is TGTGCCATCAGTGAGTCATTAGCCCCCGGGGAGCTGTTTTTT.

The V call is TRBV5-5, the J call TRBJ2-5, with TRBD1 matching 8 bases. The CDR3 totals 16 residues. Germline CDR1 reads SGHKS; CDR2 reads YYEKEE (reference sequence). J was trimmed by 3 bases and V by 4 bases; bases with no gene match: 11. The CDR3 here is CASSGFYRGWEETQYF. As DNA, the CDR3 is TGTGCCAGCAGCGGATTCTACAGGGGGTGGGAAGAGACCCAGTACTTC.

V gene TRBV19 combines with J gene TRBJ2-1; D possibly corresponds to TRBD2 (6 bases). V was cut by 11 bases and J by 4 bases, with 12 bases left in between. This CDR3 is 12 amino acids long. Germline-derived CDR1 and CDR2 are LNHDA and SQIVND (reference sequence). This CDR3 reads CASRDLYNEQFF. The CDR3 coding sequence is TGTGCCTCGAGGGACTTATACAATGAGCAGTTCTTC.

The chain employs TRBV30 and TRBJ1-5; D call uncertain. CDR1 GTSNPN and CDR2 SVGIG come from the germline V gene (reference sequence). The CDR3 extends over 14 amino acids. Trimming left V 2 bases short and J 0 bases short, with 8 bases between. The CDR3 sequence is CAWSPDYSNQPQHF. For the CDR3, the DNA is TGTGCCTGGAGTCCCGACTATAGCAATCAGCCCCAGCATTTT.

V and J are TRBV27 and TRBJ2-1, with a tentative D call TRBD2 (6 bases). Looked up from germline, CDR1 is MNHEY and CDR2 is SMNVEV (reference sequence). V was shortened by 4 bases and J by 1 base, with 11 bases between the two germline ends. This CDR3 has 15 residues. CDR3 loop: CASSSTRWSYNEQFF. Here the CDR3 DNA reads TGTGCCAGCAGTTCGACTAGGTGGTCCTACAATGAGCAGTTCTTC.

The chain is built from TRBV14 and TRBJ2-7; D is perhaps TRBD1 (6 bases). V was pared by 2 bases and J by 7 bases, with 18 bases between. The CDR3 spans 15 residues. The germline CDR1 and CDR2 sequences are SGHDN and FVKESK. CDR3 in DNA: TGTGCCAGCAGCCAAAGTGGGACACAATTTTTTGAGCAGTACTTC. It specifies CASSQSGTQFFEQYF.

V is TRBV20-1 and J is TRBJ2-1, with no clear D. Trimming stripped 6 bases from V and 8 bases from J, with 8 bases between. Germline V gene sequence: CDR1 DFQATT, CDR2 SNEGSKA (reference sequence). The length of the CDR3 is 10 residues. CDR3 sequence reads: CSAMQDEQFF. CDR3 bases: TGCAGTGCGATGCAGGATGAGCAGTTCTTC.

This chain uses TRBV28 with TRBJ2-3; 7 bases fit TRBD2. V shed 5 bases, J shed 9 bases, and the junction held 14 bases outside the gene matches. Per the germline V gene, CDR1 is MDHEN and CDR2 is SYDVKM. The CDR3 contains 15 residues. CDR3 DNA sequence: TGTGCCAGCAGTCCCTCACTGGCGGGAGTATCAACGCAGTATTTT. Translating gives CASSPSLAGVSTQYF.

The rearrangement links TRBV19 to TRBJ2-5, with TRBD2 identical over 7 bases. Losses at the gene ends were 5 bases for V and 5 bases for J; bases not matched to a gene: 8. Germline loops: CDR1 LNHDA, CDR2 SQIVND (reference sequence). The CDR3 spans 14 residues. CDR3 in DNA: TGTGCCAGTAGTGATAGCGGGCGGATGGAGACCCAGTACTTC. Residues: CASSDSGRMETQYF.

The chain is built from TRBV27 and TRBJ1-5, with no clear D. Trimming left V 4 bases short and J 5 bases short, with 9 bases between. Per the germline V gene, CDR1 is MNHEY and CDR2 is SMNVEV (reference sequence). The CDR3 length is 13 residues. The CDR3 region is CASSSRRDQPQHF. The DNA of the CDR3 is TGTGCCAGCAGTTCAAGACGGGATCAGCCCCAGCATTTT.

The chain carries TRBV7-9 and TRBJ2-3; D uncertain. Germline values: CDR1 SEHNR, CDR2 FQNEAQ (reference sequence). The CDR3 covers 14 residues. V lost 4 bases to trimming and J lost 0 bases, with 8 bases between them. The CDR3 bases are TGTGCCAGCAGCTCACCAACTAGCACAGATACGCAGTATTTT. Translated, it gives CASSSPTSTDTQYF. Full variable domain (outside the CDR3, taken from reference TRBV7-9 and TRBJ2-3): DTGVSQNPRHKITKRGQNVTFRCDPISEHNRLYWYRQTLGQGPEFLTYFQNEAQLEKSRLLSDRFSAERPKGSFSTLEIQRTEQGDSAMYLCASSSPTSTDTQYFGPGTRLTVL.

V is TRBV5-4 and J is TRBJ2-2; TRBD2 might be the D (5 bases). Germline CDR1 reads SGHNT; CDR2 reads YYREEE (reference sequence). Trimming removed 4 bases at V and 4 bases at J, with 14 bases between. The CDR3 length is 15 residues. The CDR3 here is CASSQLGTLTGELFF. The CDR3 DNA follows: TGTGCCAGCAGCCAACTAGGTACCCTCACCGGGGAGCTGTTTTTT.